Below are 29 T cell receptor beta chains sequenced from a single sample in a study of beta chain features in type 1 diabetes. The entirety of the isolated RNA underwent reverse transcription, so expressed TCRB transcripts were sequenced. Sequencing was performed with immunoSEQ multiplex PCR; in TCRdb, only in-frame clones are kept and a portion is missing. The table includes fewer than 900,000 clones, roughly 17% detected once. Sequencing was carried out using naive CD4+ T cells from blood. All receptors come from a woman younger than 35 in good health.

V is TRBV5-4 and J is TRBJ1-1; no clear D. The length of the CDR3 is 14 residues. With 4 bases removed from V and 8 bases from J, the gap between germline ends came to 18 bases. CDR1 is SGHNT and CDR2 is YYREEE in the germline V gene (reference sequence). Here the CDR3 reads CASSPIRSSDEAFF. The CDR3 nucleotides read TGTGCCAGCAGCCCTATACGAAGCTCAGACGAAGCTTTCTTT.

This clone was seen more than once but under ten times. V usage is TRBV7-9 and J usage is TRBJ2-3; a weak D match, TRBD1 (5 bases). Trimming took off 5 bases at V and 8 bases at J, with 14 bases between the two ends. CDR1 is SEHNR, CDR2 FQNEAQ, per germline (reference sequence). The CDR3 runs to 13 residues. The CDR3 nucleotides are TGTGCCAGCAGCGCGCAGGGTATGGGTACGCAGTATTTT. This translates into CASSAQGMGTQYF.

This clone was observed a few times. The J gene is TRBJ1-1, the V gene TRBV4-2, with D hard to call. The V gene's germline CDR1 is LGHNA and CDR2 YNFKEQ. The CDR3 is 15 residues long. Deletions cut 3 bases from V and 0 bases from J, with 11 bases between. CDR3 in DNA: TGTGCCAGCAGCCAGGAGACGGTCATGAACACTGAAGCTTTCTTT. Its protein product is CASSQETVMNTEAFF.

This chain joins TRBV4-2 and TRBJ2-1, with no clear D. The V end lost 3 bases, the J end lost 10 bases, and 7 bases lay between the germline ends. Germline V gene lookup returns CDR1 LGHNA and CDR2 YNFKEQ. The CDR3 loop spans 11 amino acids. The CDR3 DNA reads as TGTGCCAGCAGCCACAAGACAGAGCAGTTCTTC. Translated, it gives CASSHKTEQFF.

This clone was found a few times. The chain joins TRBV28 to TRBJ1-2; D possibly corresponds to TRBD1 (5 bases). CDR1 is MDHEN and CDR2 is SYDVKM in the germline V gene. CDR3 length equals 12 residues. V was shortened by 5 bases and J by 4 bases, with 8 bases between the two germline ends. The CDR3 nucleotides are TGTGCCAGCAGTGGGGGACGCTATGGCTACACCTTC. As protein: CASSGGRYGYTF.

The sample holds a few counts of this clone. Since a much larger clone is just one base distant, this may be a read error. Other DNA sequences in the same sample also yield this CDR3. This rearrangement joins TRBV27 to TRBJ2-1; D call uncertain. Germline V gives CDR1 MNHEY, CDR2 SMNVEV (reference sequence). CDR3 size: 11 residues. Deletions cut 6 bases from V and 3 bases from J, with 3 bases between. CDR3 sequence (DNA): TGTGCCAGCAGCCTCTACAATGAGCAGTTCTTC. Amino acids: CASSLYNEQFF.

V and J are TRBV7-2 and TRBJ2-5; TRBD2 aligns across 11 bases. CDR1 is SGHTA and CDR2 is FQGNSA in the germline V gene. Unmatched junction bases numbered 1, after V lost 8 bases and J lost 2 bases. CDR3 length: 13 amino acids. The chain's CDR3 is CASRLAGQETQYF. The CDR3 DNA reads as TGTGCCAGCCGACTAGCGGGACAAGAGACCCAGTACTTC.

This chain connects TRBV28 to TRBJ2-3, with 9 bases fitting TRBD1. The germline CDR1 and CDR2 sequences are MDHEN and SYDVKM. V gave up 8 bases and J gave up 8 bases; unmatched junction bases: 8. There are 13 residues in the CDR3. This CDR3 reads CASEDRGEPTQYF. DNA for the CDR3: TGTGCCAGCGAGGACAGGGGCGAACCTACGCAGTATTTT.

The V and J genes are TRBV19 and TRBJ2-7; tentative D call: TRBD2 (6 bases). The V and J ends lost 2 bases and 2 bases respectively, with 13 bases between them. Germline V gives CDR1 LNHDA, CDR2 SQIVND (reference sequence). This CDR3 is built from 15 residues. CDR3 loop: CASSIRAAGPYEQYF. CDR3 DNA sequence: TGTGCCAGTAGTATAAGGGCAGCGGGCCCCTACGAGCAGTACTTC.

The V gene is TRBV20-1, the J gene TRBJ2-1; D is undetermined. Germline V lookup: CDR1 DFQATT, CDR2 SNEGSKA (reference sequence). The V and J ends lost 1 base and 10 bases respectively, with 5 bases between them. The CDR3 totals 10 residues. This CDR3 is CSARVQEQFF. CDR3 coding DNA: TGCAGTGCTAGAGTTCAAGAGCAGTTCTTC.

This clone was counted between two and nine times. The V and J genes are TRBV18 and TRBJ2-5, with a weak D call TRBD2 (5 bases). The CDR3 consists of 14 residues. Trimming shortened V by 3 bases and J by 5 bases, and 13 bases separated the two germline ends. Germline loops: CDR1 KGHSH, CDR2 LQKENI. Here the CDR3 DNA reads TGTGCCAGCTCACCTACACGGGAAGGGGAGACCCAGTACTTC. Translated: CASSPTREGETQYF.

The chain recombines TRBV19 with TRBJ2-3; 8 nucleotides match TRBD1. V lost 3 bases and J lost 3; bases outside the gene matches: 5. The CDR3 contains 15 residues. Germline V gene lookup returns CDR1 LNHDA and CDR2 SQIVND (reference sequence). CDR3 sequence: CASSIPGQATDTQYF. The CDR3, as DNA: TGTGCCAGTAGTATCCCGGGACAGGCTACAGATACGCAGTATTTT.

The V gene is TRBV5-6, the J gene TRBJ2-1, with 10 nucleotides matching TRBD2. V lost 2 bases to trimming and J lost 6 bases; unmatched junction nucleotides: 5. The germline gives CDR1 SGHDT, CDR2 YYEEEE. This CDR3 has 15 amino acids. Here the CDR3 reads CASSFAGTSVNEQFF. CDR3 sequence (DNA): TGTGCCAGCAGCTTTGCCGGGACTAGCGTCAATGAGCAGTTCTTC.

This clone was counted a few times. The CDR3 DNA reads TGCGCCAGCAGTCCATGGACTAGCGGGGGCCATACGCAGTATTTT. This codes for CASSPWTSGGHTQYF. The chain joins TRBV5-1 to TRBJ2-3; 13 bases align to TRBD2. The V segment lost 5 bases and the J segment 7 bases; nucleotides outside the gene matches: 7. The CDR3 totals 15 residues. Germline CDR1 SGHRS, CDR2 YFSETQ.

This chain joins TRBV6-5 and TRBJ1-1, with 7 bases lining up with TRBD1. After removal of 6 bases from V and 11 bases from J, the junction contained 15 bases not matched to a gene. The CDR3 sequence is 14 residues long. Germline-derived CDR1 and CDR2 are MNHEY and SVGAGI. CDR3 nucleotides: TGTGCCAGCAGGCGGCTCCGGACAGGAATTGAGGCTTTCTTT. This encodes CASRRLRTGIEAFF.

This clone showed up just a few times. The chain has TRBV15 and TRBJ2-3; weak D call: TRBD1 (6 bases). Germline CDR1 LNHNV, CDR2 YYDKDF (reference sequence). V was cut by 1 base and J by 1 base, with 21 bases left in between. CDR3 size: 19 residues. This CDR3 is CATSRGAQGFLVGTDTQYF. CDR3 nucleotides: TGTGCCACCAGCAGAGGGGCACAGGGCTTTTTGGTCGGCACAGATACGCAGTATTTT.

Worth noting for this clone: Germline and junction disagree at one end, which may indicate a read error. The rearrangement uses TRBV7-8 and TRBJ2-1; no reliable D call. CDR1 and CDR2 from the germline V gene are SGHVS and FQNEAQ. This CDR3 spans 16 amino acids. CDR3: CASSLPLGRVYNERFF. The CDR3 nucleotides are TGTGCCAGCAGCCTCCCCCTCGGGCGAGTTTACAATGAGCGGTTCTTC.

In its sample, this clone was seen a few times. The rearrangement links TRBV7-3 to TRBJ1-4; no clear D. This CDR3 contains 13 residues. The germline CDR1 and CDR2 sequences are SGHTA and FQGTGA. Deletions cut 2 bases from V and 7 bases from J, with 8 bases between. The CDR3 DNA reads TGTGCCAGCAGCTTAGAGGACGGTGAAAAACTGTTTTTT. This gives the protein CASSLEDGEKLFF. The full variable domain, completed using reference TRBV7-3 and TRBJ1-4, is GAGVSQTPSNKVTEKGKYVELRCDPISGHTALYWYRQSLGQGPEFLIYFQGTGAADDSGLPNDRFFAVRPEGSVSTLKIQRTERGDSAVYLCASSLEDGEKLFFGSGTQLSVL.

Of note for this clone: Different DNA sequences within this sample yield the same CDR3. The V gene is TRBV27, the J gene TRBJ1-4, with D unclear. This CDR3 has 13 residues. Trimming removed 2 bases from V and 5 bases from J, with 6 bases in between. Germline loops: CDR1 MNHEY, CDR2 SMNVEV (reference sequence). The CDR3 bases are TGTGCCAGCAGTTTAAGGGAAAATGAAAAACTGTTTTTT. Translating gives CASSLRENEKLFF.

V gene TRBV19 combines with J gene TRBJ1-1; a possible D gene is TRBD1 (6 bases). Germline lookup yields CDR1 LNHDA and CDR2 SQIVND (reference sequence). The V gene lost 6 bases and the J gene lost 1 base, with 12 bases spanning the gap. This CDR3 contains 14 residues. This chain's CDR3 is CASRTGTPNTEAFF. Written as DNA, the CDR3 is TGTGCCAGTAGGACGGGGACACCGAACACTGAAGCTTTCTTT.

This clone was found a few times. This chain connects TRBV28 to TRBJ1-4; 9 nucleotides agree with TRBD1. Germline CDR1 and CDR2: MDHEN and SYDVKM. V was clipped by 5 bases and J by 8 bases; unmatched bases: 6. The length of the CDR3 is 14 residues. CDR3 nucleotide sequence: TGTGCCAGCAGTGCCGGGACAGGGCACGAAAAACTGTTTTTT. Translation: CASSAGTGHEKLFF.

The CDR3 DNA reads as TGTGCCAGCAGTTACTCGAGGGAGTCCGGGGAGCTGTTTTTT. It is translated as CASSYSRESGELFF. The J gene is TRBJ2-2, the V gene TRBV6-6, with TRBD2 as a possible D gene (5 bases). Germline-derived CDR1 and CDR2 are MNHNY and SVGAGI (reference sequence). The CDR3 is 14 amino acids. V was clipped by 0 bases and J by 6 bases, with 8 bases between them.

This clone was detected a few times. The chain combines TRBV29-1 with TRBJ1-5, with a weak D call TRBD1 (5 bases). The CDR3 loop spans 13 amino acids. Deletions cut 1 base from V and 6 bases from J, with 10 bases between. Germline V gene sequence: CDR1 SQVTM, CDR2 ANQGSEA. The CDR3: CSVEGNQGQPQHF. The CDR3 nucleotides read TGCAGCGTTGAAGGCAACCAGGGTCAGCCCCAGCATTTT.

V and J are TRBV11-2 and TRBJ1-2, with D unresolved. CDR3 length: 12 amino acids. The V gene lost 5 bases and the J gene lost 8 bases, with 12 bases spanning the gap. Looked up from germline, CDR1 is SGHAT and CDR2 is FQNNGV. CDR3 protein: CASSQEAGGYTF. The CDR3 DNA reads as TGTGCCAGCAGCCAAGAAGCGGGGGGCTACACCTTC.

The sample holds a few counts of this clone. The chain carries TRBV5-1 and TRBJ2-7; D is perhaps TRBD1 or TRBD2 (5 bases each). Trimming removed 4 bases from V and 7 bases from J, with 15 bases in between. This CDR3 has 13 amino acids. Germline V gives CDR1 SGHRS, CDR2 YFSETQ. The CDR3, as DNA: TGCGCCAGCAGCCTCCGGGACGACGGAGAGCAGTACTTC. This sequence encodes CASSLRDDGEQYF.

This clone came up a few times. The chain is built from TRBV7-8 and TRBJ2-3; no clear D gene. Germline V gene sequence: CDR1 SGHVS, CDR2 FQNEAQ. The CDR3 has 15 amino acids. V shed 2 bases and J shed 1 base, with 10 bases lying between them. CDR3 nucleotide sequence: TGTGCCAGCAGCTTAAGCTCATTCCGCACAGATACGCAGTATTTT. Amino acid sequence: CASSLSSFRTDTQYF.

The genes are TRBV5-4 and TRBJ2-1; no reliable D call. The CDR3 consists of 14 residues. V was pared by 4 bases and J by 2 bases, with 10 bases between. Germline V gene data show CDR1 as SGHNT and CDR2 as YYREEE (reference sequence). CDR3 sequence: CASSPIGTYNEQFF. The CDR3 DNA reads TGTGCCAGCAGCCCCATCGGCACCTACAATGAGCAGTTCTTC.

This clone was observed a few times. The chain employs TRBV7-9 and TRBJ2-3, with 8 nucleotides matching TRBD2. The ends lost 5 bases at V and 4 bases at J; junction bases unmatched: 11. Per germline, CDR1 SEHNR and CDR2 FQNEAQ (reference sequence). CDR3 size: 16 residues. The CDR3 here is CASSERAGEVADTQYF. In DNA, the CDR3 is TGTGCCAGCAGCGAGAGAGCGGGAGAAGTCGCAGATACGCAGTATTTT.

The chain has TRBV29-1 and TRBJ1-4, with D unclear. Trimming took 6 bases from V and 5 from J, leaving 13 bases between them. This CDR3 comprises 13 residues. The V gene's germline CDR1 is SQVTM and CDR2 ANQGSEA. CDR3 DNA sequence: TGCAGCGTGGTGGACTTTCCGAATGAAAAACTGTTTTTT. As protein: CSVVDFPNEKLFF.